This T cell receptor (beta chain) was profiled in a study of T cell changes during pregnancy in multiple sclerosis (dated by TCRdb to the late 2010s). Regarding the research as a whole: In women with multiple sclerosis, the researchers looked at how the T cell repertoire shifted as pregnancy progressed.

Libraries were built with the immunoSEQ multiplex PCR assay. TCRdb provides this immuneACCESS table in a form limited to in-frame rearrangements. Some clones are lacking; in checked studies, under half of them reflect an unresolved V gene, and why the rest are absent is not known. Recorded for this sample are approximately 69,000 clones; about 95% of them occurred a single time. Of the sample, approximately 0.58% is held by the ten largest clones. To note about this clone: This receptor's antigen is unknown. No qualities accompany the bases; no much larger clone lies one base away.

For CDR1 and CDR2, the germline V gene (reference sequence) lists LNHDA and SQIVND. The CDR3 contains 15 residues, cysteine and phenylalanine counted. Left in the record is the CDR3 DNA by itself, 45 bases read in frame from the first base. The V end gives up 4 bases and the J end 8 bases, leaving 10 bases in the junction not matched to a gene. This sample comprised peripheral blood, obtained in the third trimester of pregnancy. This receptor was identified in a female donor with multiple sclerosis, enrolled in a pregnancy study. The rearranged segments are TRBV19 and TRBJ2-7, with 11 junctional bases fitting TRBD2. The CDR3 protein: CASSRELAGASKQYF. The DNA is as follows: TGTGCCAGTAGTAGAGAACTAGCGGGGGCCTCTAAGCAGTACTTC.